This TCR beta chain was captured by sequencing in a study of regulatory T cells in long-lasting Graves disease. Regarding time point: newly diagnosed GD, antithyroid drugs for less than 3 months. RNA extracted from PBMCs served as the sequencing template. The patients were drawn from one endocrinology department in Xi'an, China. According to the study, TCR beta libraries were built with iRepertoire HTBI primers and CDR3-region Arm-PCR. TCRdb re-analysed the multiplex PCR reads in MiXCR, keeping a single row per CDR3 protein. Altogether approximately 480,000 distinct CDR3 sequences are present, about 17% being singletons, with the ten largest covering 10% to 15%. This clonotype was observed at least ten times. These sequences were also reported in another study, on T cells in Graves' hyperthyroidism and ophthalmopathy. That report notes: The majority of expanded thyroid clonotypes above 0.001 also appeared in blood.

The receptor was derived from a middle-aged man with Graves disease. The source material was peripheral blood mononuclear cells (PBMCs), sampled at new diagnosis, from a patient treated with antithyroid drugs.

CDR3 sequence (DNA): TGCGCCAGCAGCCACGGGACGGGCTATGGCTACACCTTC. It codes for CASSHGTGYGYTF. The rearrangement links TRBV5-1 to TRBJ1-2, with D possibly being TRBD1 (5 bases). In germline, CDR1 is SGHRS, CDR2 YFSETQ. V lost 4 bases, J lost 4 bases, and 11 bases lay in between. CDR3 length equals 13 residues.